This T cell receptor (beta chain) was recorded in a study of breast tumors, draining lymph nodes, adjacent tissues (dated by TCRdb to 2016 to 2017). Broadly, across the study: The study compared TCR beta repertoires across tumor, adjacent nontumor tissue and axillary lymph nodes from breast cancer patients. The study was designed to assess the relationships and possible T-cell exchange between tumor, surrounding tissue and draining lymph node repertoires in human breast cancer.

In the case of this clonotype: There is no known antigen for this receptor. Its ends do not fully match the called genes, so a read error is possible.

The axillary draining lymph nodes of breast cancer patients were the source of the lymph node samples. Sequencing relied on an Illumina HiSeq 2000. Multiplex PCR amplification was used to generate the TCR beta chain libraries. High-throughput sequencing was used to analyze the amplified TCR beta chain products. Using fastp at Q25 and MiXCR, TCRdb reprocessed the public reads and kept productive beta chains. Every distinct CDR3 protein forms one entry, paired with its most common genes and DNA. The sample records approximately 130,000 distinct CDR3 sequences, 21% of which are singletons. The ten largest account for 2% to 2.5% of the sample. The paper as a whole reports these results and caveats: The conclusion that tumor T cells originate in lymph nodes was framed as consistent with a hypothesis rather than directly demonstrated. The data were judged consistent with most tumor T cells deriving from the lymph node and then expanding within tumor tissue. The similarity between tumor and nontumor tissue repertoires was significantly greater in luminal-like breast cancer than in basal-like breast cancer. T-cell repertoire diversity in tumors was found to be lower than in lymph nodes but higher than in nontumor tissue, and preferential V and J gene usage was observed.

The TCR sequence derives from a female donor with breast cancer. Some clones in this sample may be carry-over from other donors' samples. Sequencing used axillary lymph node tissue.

The DNA reads TGTGCCAGCAGCGTAGCTGGGGCCAACGCCCTGACTTTC. Its protein reads: CASSVAGANALTF. The chain is assembled from TRBV9 and TRBJ2-6; TRBD1 is perhaps the D gene, given 5 matching bases. The germline V gene sets CDR1 to SGDLS and CDR2 to YYNGEE. From its cysteine to its phenylalanine, the CDR3 spans 13 amino acids. CDR3 DNA is the only sequence kept; it has 39 bases, read in frame from the first base.